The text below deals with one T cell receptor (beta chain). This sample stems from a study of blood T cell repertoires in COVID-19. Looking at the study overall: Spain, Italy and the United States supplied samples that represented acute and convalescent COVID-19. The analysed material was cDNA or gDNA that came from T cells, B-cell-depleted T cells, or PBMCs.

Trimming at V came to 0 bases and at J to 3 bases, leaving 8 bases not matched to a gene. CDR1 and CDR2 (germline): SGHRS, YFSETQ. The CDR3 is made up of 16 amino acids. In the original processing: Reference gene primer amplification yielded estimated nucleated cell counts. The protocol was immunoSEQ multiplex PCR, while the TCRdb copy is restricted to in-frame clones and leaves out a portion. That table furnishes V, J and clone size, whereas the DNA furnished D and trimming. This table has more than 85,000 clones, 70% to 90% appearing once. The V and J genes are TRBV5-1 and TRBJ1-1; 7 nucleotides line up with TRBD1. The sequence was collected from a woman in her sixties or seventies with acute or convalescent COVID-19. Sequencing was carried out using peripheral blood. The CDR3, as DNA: TGCGCCAGCAGCTTGGTCAGGGGGGTAACGGACACTGAAGCTTTCTTT. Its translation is CASSLVRGVTDTEAFF.